This is a list of T cell receptor beta chains from one sample in a study of cytomegalovirus exposure and HLA in healthy donors. Sequencing used immunoSEQ multiplex PCR; TCRdb keeps in-frame clones, though not all of them. The sample holds 90,000 to 150,000 clones, nearly 80% seen once. Sequenced input: PBMCs. These receptors came from a woman younger than 45 in good health and CMV-seropositive. Each CDR3 is given with its conserved first and last residue. Fields, in order: D gene, V gene, clone size, J gene, CDR3 protein, CDR3 DNA. A D gene is named only where the DNA matches it firmly. The listing skips clone size in some rows; elsewhere it reads once, few, many or a size class.

>TRBD1|TRBV29-1|-|TRBJ2-7
CSALSGQGSSYEQYF
TGCAGCGCCCTCTCCGGACAGGGGAGCTCCTACGAGCAGTACTTC
>-|TRBV6-1|-|TRBJ1-6
CASSDIRGSYNSPLHF
TGTGCCAGCAGTGATATTAGGGGAAGCTATAATTCACCCCTCCACTTT
>TRBD1|TRBV5-8|-|TRBJ1-3
CASSLLPGQKGNTIYF
TGTGCCAGCAGCTTGCTACCGGGACAGAAAGGAAACACCATATATTTT
>-|TRBV7-7|-|TRBJ2-1
CASSQSSSVTYNEQFF
TGTGCCAGCAGCCAAAGCTCAAGCGTTACCTACAATGAGCAGTTCTTC
>-|TRBV7-9|few|TRBJ2-7
CASSLASDSTYEQYF
TGTGCCAGCAGCTTAGCGTCCGACAGTACCTACGAGCAGTACTTC
>TRBD2|TRBV13|-|TRBJ2-3
CASSSPRGGRPDTQYF
TGTGCCAGCAGCTCACCCCGGGGGGGCCGCCCAGATACGCAGTATTTT
>-|TRBV28|-|TRBJ1-3
CASSPGTSSGNTIYF
TGTGCCAGCAGCCCGGGGACTTCCTCTGGAAACACCATATATTTT
>-|TRBV7-7|-|TRBJ1-1
CASPLKGSLIMNTEAFF
TGTGCCAGCCCCCTTAAGGGGTCACTCATCATGAACACTGAAGCTTTCTTT
>-|TRBV2|-|TRBJ2-5
CASSEGAAGAPRETQYF
TGTGCCAGCAGTGAGGGGGCGGCGGGGGCCCCTCGGGAGACCCAGTACTTC
>-|TRBV28|-|TRBJ1-5
CASRRQDFPQPQHF
TGTGCCAGCAGGAGACAGGATTTTCCCCAGCCCCAGCATTTT
>-|TRBV6-1|few|TRBJ1-2
CASSRGRDYGYTF
TGTGCCAGCAGCAGGGGTAGGGACTATGGCTACACCTTC
>TRBD1|TRBV5-1|few|TRBJ2-5
CASSWVQGAKINQETQYF
TGCGCCAGCAGCTGGGTACAGGGGGCGAAAATAAACCAAGAGACCCAGTACTTC
>TRBD1|TRBV6-5|once|TRBJ2-5
CASSIEGAETQYF
TGTGCCAGCAGTATAGAGGGGGCGGAGACCCAGTACTTC
>TRBD2|TRBV14|-|TRBJ2-3
CASSLPRGGLRADTQYF
TGTGCCAGCAGCCTTCCGCGGGGGGGCCTAAGAGCAGATACGCAGTATTTT
>TRBD2|TRBV5-1|-|TRBJ2-1
CASSPRGKLAGDGEQFF
TGCGCCAGCAGCCCCCGAGGGAAACTAGCGGGGGACGGTGAGCAGTTCTTC
>TRBD2|TRBV9|-|TRBJ2-3
CASSVVVAGVADTQYF
TGTGCCAGCAGCGTAGTCGTAGCGGGGGTGGCAGATACGCAGTATTTT
>-|TRBV7-6|-|TRBJ2-7
CASSLAGGATTYEQYF
TGTGCCAGCAGCTTAGCGGGGGGGGCCACCACCTACGAGCAGTACTTC
>TRBD1|TRBV14|few|TRBJ1-2
CASSRRTGGIGYTF
TGTGCCAGCAGCCGCCGGACAGGGGGTATTGGCTACACCTTC
>TRBD1|TRBV6-5|few|TRBJ1-2
CASQGAYYGYTF
TGTGCCAGCCAGGGGGCGTATTATGGCTACACCTTC
>-|TRBV5-6|-|TRBJ2-3
CASSSTRAGTRGDTQYF
TGTGCCAGCAGCTCGACAAGGGCGGGGACGCGAGGAGATACGCAGTATTTT
>TRBD1|TRBV2|-|TRBJ1-2
CASTPRRGGRGLWGYTF
TGTGCCAGCACCCCGAGGAGGGGTGGCAGGGGGCTTTGGGGCTACACCTTC
>TRBD1|TRBV5-1|-|TRBJ2-1
CASSLVVGTGSRDLYNEQFF
TGCGCCAGCAGCTTGGTGGTTGGGACAGGATCCCGGGACCTTTACAATGAGCAGTTCTTC
>TRBD1|TRBV5-1|-|TRBJ2-5
CASSLPRGPQETQYF
TGCGCCAGCAGCTTGCCCAGGGGGCCGCAAGAGACCCAGTACTTC
>-|TRBV4-1|-|TRBJ1-4
CASSHLLVTATNEKLFF
TGCGCCAGCAGCCACCTCTTAGTGACAGCAACTAATGAAAAACTGTTTTTT
>TRBD2|TRBV7-9|-|TRBJ2-2
CASSARTRGGGELFF
TGTGCCAGCAGCGCTAGGACTAGAGGAGGCGGGGAGCTGTTTTTT
>-|TRBV13|few|TRBJ1-2
CASSLGHTYGYTF
TGTGCCAGCAGCTTGGGACACACCTATGGCTACACCTTC
>-|TRBV6-1|-|TRBJ2-7
CATGPDSDYEQYF
TGTGCCACCGGCCCGGACAGCGACTACGAGCAGTACTTC
>-|TRBV6-1|once|TRBJ2-7
CASSERGVAVYEQYF
TGTGCCAGCAGTGAAAGGGGCGTTGCGGTTTACGAGCAGTACTTC
>-|TRBV5-1|once|TRBJ1-1
CASSLAVGGNTEAFF
TGCGCCAGCAGCTTGGCCGTCGGGGGGAACACTGAAGCTTTCTTT
>-|TRBV28|-|TRBJ1-5
CASSLSPAQGGPQHF
TGTGCCAGCAGTTTATCGCCCGCACAGGGTGGGCCCCAGCATTTT
>TRBD1|TRBV13|-|TRBJ2-1
CASSLPGTGGNEQFF
TGTGCCAGCAGCCTTCCCGGGACAGGGGGTAATGAGCAGTTCTTC
>-|TRBV7-9|-|TRBJ1-2
CASSRTRGGYGYTF
TGTGCCAGCAGTCGAACTCGGGGTGGCTATGGCTACACCTTC
>-|TRBV4-2|-|TRBJ2-3
CASSQVIRGASSTQYF
TGTGCCAGCAGCCAAGTCATCCGGGGGGCGTCGTCTACGCAGTATTTT
>-|TRBV29-1|-|TRBJ2-1
CSVGARGTYNEQFF
TGCAGCGTTGGAGCCAGGGGTACCTACAATGAGCAGTTCTTC
>TRBD1|TRBV7-3|-|TRBJ2-2
CASSPQGAGTGELFF
TGTGCCAGCAGCCCCCAGGGGGCTGGTACCGGGGAGCTGTTTTTT
>-|TRBV5-1|few|TRBJ2-4
CASSANQGSQNIQYF
TGCGCCAGCAGCGCAAACCAGGGGAGTCAAAACATTCAGTACTTC
>-|TRBV12-1|-|TRBJ2-5
CASISPETQYF
TGTGCCAGCATATCCCCGGAGACCCAGTACTTC
>-|TRBV4-1|-|TRBJ2-3
CASSQGETDTQYF
TGCGCCAGCAGCCAAGGAGAGACAGATACGCAGTATTTT
>-|TRBV6-1|few|TRBJ2-7
CASSEVGHEYEQYF
TGTGCCAGCAGTGAAGTGGGACATGAGTACGAGCAGTACTTC
>-|TRBV7-9|-|TRBJ2-1
CASSFGGGQYNEQFF
TGTGCCAGCAGCTTTGGGGGGGGCCAATACAATGAGCAGTTCTTC
>-|TRBV4-2|-|TRBJ2-7
CASSQAYDAETYEQYF
TGTGCCAGCAGCCAAGCTTACGACGCGGAGACCTACGAGCAGTACTTC
>-|TRBV19|-|TRBJ2-7
CASSTSHGGSYEQYF
TGTGCCAGTAGTACCAGCCACGGGGGATCCTACGAGCAGTACTTC
>TRBD1|TRBV19|-|TRBJ1-1
CASSAGDRVGGNTEAFF
TGTGCCAGTAGTGCCGGGGACAGGGTAGGGGGGAACACTGAAGCTTTCTTT
>TRBD2|TRBV4-1|-|TRBJ2-2
CASSKISGESAGELFF
TGCGCCAGCAGTAAAATTAGCGGGGAGTCGGCCGGGGAGCTGTTTTTT
>-|TRBV7-9|-|TRBJ2-5
CASSTEAGGQETQYF
TGTGCCAGCAGCACCGAGGCAGGGGGGCAAGAGACCCAGTACTTC
>-|TRBV5-1|once|TRBJ2-3
CASSGGATSTDTQYF
TGCGCCAGCAGTGGGGGGGCCACTAGCACAGATACGCAGTATTTT
>-|TRBV5-1|-|TRBJ1-3
CASSPPGHGTTIYF
TGCGCCAGCAGCCCTCCGGGACACGGGACCACCATATATTTT